This TCR beta chain was captured in a study of blood T cell repertoires in COVID-19. Overall study context: PBMCs, B-cell-depleted T cells, or T cells provided the cDNA or gDNA that made up the material.

Germline CDR1 SEHNR, CDR2 FQNEAQ (reference sequence). The CDR3 totals 15 residues. V lost 2 bases to trimming and J lost 1 base; unmatched junction nucleotides: 2. In the original analysis: Amplification of reference gene primers provided the estimated nucleated cell counts. The data were produced by immunoSEQ multiplex PCR, yet TCRdb's version contains in-frame clones alone and is incomplete. The DNA gave D and trimming, while V, J and clone size come from that table. The sample has fewer than 200,000 clones, about 85% seen once. Sequencing used peripheral blood. This chain connects TRBV7-9 to TRBJ1-5; TRBD1 matches 7 bases. This TCR derives from a man aged 60-69 years with acute or convalescent COVID-19. CDR3 amino acids: CASSLQGESNQPQHF. In DNA, the CDR3 is TGTGCCAGCAGCTTACAGGGGGAAAGCAATCAGCCCCAGCATTTT.